This T cell receptor (beta chain) was sequenced in a study of T-cell memory formation after mild COVID-19. This clonotype has only a few counts. As yet, its antigen is unknown. V was clipped by 5 bases and J by 4 bases; unmatched bases: 13. CDR1 and CDR2 from the germline V gene are DFQATT and SNEGSKA (reference sequence). The CDR3 extends over 17 amino acids. General study points: Contracting CD4+ clones lay largely in CM and EM, with CD8+ ones residing in EMRA. CD4+ bias marked clones expanding day 15 to 37, unlike balanced contracting clones.

One entry per CDR3 protein, called by TCRdb with MiXCR from the 5' RACE reads. Among approximately 300,000 distinct CDR3 sequences listed, about 16% were seen once. The chain joins TRBV20-1 to TRBJ2-1; 11 bases are a match to TRBD2. The source material was PBMCs or a T cell subset sorted from them (not recorded which). This clonotype was obtained from a man aged 18 to 29 who had mild COVID-19 (a few samples of this study predate the infection). Cell type and time point are not known. CDR3 nucleotides: TGCAGTGCTCGGGGGGCCTCGACTAGCGGGGAATACAATGAGCAGTTCTTC. Its protein product is CSARGASTSGEYNEQFF.